This is a list of T cell receptor beta chains from one sample in a study of post-analysis software for immune sequencing data. TCRdb reanalysed the PCR reads using MiXCR and keeps one entry per CDR3 protein. The data contain 820,000 or so distinct CDR3 sequences, around 50% of them singletons. The sequenced material came from blood. The source of these receptors is a girl under 18 with multiple sclerosis. CDR3s include the opening cysteine and the closing phenylalanine or tryptophan. Each record gives: clone size, V gene, D gene, CDR3 length, J gene, CDR3 protein, CDR3 DNA. The D gene is left open where the match is weak. Size is omitted from some rows. Given values are once, few, many or a class for expanded clones.

>-|TRBV25-1|TRBD2|17|TRBJ2-5
CASSEYSFLAVGETQYF
TGTGCCAGCAGTGAATATTCTTTTCTAGCGGTTGGAGAGACCCAGTACTTC
>-|TRBV7-9|-|17|TRBJ2-7
CASIPKWATGWTYEQYF
TGTGCCAGCATCCCGAAGTGGGCTACAGGGTGGACCTACGAGCAGTACTTC
>-|TRBV3-1|TRBD1|17|TRBJ2-3
CASSQELKTGGPDTQYF
TGTGCCAGCAGCCAAGAACTGAAAACAGGGGGCCCAGATACGCAGTATTTT
>-|TRBV9|-|16|TRBJ1-1
CASSVRQTFMNTEAFF
TGTGCCAGCAGCGTAAGGCAGACCTTCATGAACACTGAAGCTTTCTTT
>-|TRBV12-3/TRBV12-4|-|14|TRBJ2-7
CASSLAAGNDEQYF
TGTGCCAGCAGTTTAGCCGCAGGGAATGACGAGCAGTACTTC
>once|TRBV29-1|-|12|TRBJ2-7
CSVGAGSNEQYF
TGCAGCGTTGGGGCCGGCAGCAACGAGCAGTACTTC
>-|TRBV10-3|-|12|TRBJ2-1
CAISEARNEQFF
TGTGCCATCAGTGAGGCTCGAAATGAGCAGTTCTTC
>-|TRBV5-1|TRBD2|17|TRBJ2-3
CASSLVASGYSTDTQYF
TGCGCCAGCAGCTTGGTGGCTAGCGGGTATAGCACAGATACGCAGTATTTT
>-|TRBV6-5|-|15|TRBJ2-5
CASSYSSLGLETQYF
TGTGCCAGCAGTTACTCGAGTCTAGGGTTGGAGACCCAGTACTTC
>-|TRBV20-1|TRBD2|14|TRBJ2-3
CSATGGGPTDTQYF
TGCAGTGCTACCGGCGGGGGACCCACAGATACGCAGTATTTT